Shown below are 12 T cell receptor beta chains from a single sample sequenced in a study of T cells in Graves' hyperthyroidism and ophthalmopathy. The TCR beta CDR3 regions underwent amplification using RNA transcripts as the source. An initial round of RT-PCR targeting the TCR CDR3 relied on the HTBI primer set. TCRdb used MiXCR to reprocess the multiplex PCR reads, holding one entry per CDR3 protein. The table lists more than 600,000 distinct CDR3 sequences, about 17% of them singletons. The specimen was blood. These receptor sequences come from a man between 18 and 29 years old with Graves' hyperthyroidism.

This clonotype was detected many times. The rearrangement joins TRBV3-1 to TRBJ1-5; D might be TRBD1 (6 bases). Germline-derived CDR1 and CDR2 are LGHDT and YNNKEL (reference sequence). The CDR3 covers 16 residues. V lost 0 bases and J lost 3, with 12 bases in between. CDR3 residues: CASSQDWGAPNQPQHF. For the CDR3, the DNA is TGTGCCAGCAGCCAAGATTGGGGGGCTCCCAATCAGCCCCAGCATTTT.

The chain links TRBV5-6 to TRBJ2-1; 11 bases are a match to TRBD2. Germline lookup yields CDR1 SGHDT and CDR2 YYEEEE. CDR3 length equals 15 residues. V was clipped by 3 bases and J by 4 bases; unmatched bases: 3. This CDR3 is CASSWGLAEYNEQFF. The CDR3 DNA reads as TGTGCCAGCAGCTGGGGACTAGCGGAGTACAATGAGCAGTTCTTC.

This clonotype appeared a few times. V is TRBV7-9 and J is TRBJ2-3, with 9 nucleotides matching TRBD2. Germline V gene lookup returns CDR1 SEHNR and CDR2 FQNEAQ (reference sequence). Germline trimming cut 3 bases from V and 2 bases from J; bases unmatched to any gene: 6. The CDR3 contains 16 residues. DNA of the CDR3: TGTGCCAGCAGCTTCTTCCAGCGGGAGGACACAGATACGCAGTATTTT. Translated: CASSFFQREDTDTQYF.

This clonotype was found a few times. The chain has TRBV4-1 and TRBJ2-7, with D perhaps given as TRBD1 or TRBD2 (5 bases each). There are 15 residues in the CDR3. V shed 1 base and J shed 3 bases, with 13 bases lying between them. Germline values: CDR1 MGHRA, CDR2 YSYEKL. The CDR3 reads CASSQAGQGDYEQYF. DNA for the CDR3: TGCGCCAGCAGCCAAGCGGGGCAGGGTGACTACGAGCAGTACTTC.

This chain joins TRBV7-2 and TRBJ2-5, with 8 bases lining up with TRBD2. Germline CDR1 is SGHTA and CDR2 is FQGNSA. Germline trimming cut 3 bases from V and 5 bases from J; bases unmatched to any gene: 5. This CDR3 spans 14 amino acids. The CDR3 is CASSFYGRVETQYF. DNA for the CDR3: TGTGCCAGCAGCTTTTACGGGAGGGTCGAGACCCAGTACTTC.

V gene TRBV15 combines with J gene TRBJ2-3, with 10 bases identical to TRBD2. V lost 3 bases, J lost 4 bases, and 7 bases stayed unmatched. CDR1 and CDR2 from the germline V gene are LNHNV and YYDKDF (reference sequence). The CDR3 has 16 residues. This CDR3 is CATSRDLAGAADTQYF. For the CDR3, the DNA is TGTGCCACCAGCAGGGATCTAGCGGGAGCGGCAGATACGCAGTATTTT.

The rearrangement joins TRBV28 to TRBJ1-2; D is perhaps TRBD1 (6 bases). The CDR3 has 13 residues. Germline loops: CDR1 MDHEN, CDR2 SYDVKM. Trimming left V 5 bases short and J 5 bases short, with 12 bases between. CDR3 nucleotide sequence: TGTGCCAGCAGTCACGGGACAAAGTATGGCTACACCTTC. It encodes CASSHGTKYGYTF.

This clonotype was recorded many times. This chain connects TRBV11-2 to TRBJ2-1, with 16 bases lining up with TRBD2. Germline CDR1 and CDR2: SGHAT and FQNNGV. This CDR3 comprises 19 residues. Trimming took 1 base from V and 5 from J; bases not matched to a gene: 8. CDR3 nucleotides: TGTGCCAGCAGCTTAGCGGGGACTAGCGGGAGGGCCCTACACAATGAGCAGTTCTTC. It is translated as CASSLAGTSGRALHNEQFF.

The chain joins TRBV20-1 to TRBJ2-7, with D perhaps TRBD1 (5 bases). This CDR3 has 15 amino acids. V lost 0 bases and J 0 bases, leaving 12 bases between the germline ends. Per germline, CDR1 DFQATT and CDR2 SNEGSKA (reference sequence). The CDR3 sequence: CSARDFRTRSYEQYF. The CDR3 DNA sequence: TGCAGTGCTAGAGATTTTCGGACACGCTCCTACGAGCAGTACTTC.

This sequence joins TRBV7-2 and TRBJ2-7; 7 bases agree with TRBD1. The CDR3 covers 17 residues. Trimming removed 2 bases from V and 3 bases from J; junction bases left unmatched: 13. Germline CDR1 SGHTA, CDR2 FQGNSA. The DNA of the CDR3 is TGTGCCAGCAGCTTAAGGACAGGTAGGAGGCTCAACTACGAGCAGTACTTC. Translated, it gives CASSLRTGRRLNYEQYF.

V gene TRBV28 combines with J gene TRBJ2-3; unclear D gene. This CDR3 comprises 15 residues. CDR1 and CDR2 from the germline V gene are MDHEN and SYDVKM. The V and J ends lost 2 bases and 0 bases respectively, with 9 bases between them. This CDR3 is CASSLRGMSTDTQYF. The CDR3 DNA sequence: TGTGCCAGCAGTTTACGTGGGATGAGCACAGATACGCAGTATTTT.

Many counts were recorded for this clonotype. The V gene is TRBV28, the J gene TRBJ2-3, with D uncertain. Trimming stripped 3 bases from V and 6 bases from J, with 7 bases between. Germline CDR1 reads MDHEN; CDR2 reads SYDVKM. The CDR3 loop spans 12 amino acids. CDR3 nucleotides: TGTGCCAGCAGTTTCCTGCGGGATACGCAGTATTTT. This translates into CASSFLRDTQYF.